This T cell receptor beta chain was recovered during a study of identical twins. MiXCR, applied by TCRdb to the 5' RACE reads, yields one record per CDR3 protein. Among just over 450,000 distinct CDR3 sequences listed, 14% were seen once. Study-level results: Within monozygotic twins, out-of-frame TCR alpha sharing was underestimated by the models.

Between the trimmed V and J ends, which lost 0 bases and 3 bases, there was a span of 12 bases. Looked up from germline, CDR1 is LGHNA and CDR2 is YNFKEQ. This CDR3 is 16 amino acids long. In this sample, this clonotype turned up a few times. Its antigen is unidentified. In addition, the sample was reused for a study of yellow fever vaccine responses in identical twins.

The sample comprised CD4+ T cells sorted from blood. This sequence was found in a woman younger than 30 in good health. The chain combines TRBV4-2 with TRBJ1-5, with D tentatively TRBD1 (5 bases). CDR3 in amino acids: CASSQDPKTANQPQHF. CDR3 nucleotides: TGTGCCAGCAGCCAAGATCCAAAGACAGCCAATCAGCCCCAGCATTTT.